The sequence of this TCR beta chain was determined in a study of radiation and T cells in renal cell carcinoma. Assay: immunoSEQ multiplex PCR; the TCRdb copy retains only in-frame clones and omits some. The sample has about 150,000 clones; 87% are singletons. The CDR3 runs to 18 residues. CDR1 and CDR2 from the germline V gene are MNHEY and SMNVEV (reference sequence). V was trimmed by 5 bases and J by 8 bases, leaving 28 bases between them. The time point here: blood 2 weeks post-SBRT. Treatment here: 15 Gy SBRT to primary tumor, nephrectomy 4 weeks later. The sample consisted of blood, taken from a patient whose treatment included radiotherapy and nephrectomy. This sequence originates from a woman aged 50 to 60 with renal cell carcinoma. V and J are TRBV27 and TRBJ1-3; possible D gene TRBD1, 6 bases. The CDR3 loop is CASSPKIPAGAFFDTIYF. DNA for the CDR3: TGTGCCAGCAGTCCTAAAATACCTGCGGGGGCGTTTTTCGACACCATATATTTT.